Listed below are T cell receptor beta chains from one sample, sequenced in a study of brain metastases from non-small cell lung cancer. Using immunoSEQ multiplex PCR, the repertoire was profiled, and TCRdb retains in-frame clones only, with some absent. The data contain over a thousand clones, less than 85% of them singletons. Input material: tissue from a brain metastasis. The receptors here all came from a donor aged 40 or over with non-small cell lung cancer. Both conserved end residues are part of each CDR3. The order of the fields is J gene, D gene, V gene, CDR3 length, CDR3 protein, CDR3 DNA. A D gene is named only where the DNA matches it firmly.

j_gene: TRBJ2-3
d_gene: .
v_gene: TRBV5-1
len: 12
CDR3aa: CASRTPEDTQYF
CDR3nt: TGCGCCAGCAGGACGCCCGAAGATACGCAGTATTTT

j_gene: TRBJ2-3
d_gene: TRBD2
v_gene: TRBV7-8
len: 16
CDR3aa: CASSSYLAGAGDTQYF
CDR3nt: TGTGCCAGCAGCTCCTACCTAGCGGGAGCCGGAGATACGCAGTATTTT

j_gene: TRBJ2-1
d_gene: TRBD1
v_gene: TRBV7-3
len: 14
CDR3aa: CASSFGTGGHEQFF
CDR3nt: TGTGCCAGCAGCTTCGGGACAGGGGGTCATGAGCAGTTCTTC

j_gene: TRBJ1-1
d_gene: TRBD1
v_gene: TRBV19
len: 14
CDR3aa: CASTPRDRYTEAFF
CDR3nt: TGTGCCAGTACCCCACGGGACAGGTACACTGAAGCTTTCTTT

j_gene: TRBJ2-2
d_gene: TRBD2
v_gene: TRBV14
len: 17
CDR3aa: CASSVRRPSGRPGELFF
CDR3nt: TGTGCCAGCAGCGTCCGCAGGCCTAGCGGGAGACCCGGGGAGCTGTTTTTT

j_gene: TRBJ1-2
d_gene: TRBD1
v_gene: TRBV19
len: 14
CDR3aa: CASSFAGQIYGYTF
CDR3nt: TGTGCCAGTAGTTTCGCGGGACAGATTTATGGCTACACCTTC

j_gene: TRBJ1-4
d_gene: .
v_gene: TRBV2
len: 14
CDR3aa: CASSDRLTNEKLFF
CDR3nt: TGTGCCAGCAGTGATAGGTTAACTAATGAAAAACTGTTTTTT

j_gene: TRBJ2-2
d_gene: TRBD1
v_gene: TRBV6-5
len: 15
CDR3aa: CASSYGTGGIGELFF
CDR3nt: TGTGCCAGCAGTTACGGGACAGGGGGTATCGGGGAGCTGTTTTTT

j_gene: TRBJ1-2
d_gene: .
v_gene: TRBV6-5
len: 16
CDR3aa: CASSYATLTGLYGYTF
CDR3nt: TGTGCCAGCAGTTACGCGACCTTGACGGGACTGTATGGCTACACCTTC

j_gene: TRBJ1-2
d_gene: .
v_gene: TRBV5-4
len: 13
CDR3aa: CASSLAANYGYTF
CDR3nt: TGTGCCAGCAGCTTGGCGGCTAACTATGGCTACACCTTC